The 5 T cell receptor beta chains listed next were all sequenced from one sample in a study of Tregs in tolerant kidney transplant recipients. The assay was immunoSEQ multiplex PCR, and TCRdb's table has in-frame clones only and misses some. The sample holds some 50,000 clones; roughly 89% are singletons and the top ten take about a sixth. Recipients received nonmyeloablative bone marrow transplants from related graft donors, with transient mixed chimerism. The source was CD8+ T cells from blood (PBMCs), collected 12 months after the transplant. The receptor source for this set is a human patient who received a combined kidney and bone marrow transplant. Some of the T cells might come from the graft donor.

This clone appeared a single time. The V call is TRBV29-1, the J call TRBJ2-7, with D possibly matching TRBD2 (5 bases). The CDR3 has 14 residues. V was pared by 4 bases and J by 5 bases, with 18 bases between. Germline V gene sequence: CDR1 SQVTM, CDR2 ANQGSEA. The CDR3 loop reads CSVVVGRGLHEQYF. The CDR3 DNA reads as TGCAGCGTTGTTGTCGGTCGGGGTTTACACGAGCAGTACTTC.

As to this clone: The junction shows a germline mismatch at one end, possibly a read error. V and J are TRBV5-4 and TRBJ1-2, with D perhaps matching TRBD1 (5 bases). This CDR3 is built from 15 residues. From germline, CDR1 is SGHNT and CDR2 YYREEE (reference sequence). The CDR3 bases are TGCGCCAGCAGCCAAGATGCGCAGGGTCGATATGGCTACACCTTC. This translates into CASSQDAQGRYGYTF. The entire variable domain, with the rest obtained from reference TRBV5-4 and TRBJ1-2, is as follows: ETGVTQSPTHLIKTRGQQVTLRCSSQSGHNTVSWYQQALGQGPQFIFQYYREEENGRGNFPPRFSGLQFPNYSSELNVNALELDDSALYLCASSQDAQGRYGYTFGSGTRLTVV.

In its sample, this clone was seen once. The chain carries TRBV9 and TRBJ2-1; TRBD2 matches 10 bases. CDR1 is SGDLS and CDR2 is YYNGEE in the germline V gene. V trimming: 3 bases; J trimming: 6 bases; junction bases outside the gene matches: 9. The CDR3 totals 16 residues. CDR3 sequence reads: CASSAPAGGPRNEQFF. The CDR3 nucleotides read TGTGCCAGCAGCGCCCCAGCGGGAGGGCCACGCAATGAGCAGTTCTTC.

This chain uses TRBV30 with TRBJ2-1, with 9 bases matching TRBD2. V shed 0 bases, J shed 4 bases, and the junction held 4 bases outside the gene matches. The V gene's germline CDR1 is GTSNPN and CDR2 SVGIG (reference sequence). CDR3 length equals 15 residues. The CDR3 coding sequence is TGTGCCTGGAGTGTAACTAGCGGGTTTTACAATGAGCAGTTCTTC. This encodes CAWSVTSGFYNEQFF.

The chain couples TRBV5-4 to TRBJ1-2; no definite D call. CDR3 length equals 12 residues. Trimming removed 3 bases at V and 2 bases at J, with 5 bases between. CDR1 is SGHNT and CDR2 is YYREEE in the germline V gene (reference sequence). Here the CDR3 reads CASSSLNYGYTF. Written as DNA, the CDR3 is TGTGCCAGCAGCTCTTTAAACTATGGCTACACCTTC.